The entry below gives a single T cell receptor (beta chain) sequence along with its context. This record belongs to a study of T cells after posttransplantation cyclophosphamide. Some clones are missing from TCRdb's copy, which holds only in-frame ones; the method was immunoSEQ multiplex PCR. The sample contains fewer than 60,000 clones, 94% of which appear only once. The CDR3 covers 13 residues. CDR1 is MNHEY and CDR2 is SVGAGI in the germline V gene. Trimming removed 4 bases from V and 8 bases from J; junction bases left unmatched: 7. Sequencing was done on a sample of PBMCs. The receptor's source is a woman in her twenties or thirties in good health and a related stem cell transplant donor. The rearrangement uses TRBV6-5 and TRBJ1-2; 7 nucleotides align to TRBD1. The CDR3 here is CASSSTTGRGYTF. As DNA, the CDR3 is TGTGCCAGCAGTTCCACGACAGGGAGAGGCTACACCTTC.